This entry features one T cell receptor beta chain sequence. The study ran the assay at deep level. The table came from immunoSEQ multiplex PCR; TCRdb's copy has only in-frame clones and leaves some out. The table includes about 2,200,000 clones, 85% to 95% detected once. This sample was included in a study of shared clonotypes between healthy human individuals. CDR1 is SGHRS and CDR2 is YFSETQ in the germline V gene. The CDR3 spans 16 residues. V lost 4 bases and J 0 bases, leaving 14 bases between the germline ends. Naive CD8 populations comprised CD45RO-negative cells positively selected for CCR7, excluding terminally differentiated effector memory CD45RA+ cells. The donor cohort consisted entirely of Caucasian adults residing in Nashville, Tennessee.

J is TRBJ2-1 and V is TRBV5-1; possible D gene TRBD2, 6 bases. Source material: naive CD8+ T cells from PBMCs. This receptor was obtained from a man in his late teens or twenties in good health. Some clones in this sample may be carry-over from other donors' samples. The CDR3 sequence is CASSAGLGSSYNEQFF. The CDR3 DNA follows: TGCGCCAGCAGCGCCGGACTCGGGAGCTCCTACAATGAGCAGTTCTTC. The variable domain in full, with the rest retrieved from reference TRBV5-1 and TRBJ2-1, is KAGVTQTPRYLIKTRGQQVTLSCSPISGHRSVSWYQQTPGQGLQFLFEYFSETQRNKGNFPGRFSGRQFSNSRSEMNVSTLELGDSALYLCASSAGLGSSYNEQFFGPGTRLTVL.